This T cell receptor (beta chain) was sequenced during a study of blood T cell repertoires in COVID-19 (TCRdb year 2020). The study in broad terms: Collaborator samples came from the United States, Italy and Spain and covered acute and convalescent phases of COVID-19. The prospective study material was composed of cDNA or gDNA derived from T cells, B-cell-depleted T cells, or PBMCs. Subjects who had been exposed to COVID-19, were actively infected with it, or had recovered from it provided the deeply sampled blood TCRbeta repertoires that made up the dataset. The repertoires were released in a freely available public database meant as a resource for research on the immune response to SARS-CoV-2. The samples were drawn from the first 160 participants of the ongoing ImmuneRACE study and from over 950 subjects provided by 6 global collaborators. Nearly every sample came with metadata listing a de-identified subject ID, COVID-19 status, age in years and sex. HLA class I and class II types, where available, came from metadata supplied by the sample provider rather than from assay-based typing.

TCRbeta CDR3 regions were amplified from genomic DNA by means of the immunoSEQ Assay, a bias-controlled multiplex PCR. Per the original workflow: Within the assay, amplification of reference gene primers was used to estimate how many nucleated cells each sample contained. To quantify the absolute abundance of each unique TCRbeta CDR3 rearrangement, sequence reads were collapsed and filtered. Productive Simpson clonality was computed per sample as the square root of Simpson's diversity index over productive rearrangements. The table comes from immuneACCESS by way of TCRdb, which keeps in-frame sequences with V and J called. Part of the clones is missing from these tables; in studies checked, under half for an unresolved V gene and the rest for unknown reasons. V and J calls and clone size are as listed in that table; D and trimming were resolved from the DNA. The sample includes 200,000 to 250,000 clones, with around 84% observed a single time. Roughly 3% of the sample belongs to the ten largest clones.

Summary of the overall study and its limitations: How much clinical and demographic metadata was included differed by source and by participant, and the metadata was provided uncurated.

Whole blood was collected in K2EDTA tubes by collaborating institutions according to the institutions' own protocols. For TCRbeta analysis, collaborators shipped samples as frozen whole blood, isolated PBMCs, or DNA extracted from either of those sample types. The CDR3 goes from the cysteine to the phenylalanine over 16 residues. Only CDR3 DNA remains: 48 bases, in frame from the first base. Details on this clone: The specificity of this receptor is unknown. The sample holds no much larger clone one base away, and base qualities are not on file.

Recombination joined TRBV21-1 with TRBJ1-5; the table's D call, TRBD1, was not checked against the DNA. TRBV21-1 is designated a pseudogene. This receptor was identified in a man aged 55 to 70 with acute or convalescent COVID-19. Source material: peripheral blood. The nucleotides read TGTGCCAGCAGCAATTGGACAGCGGCGCCAAATCAGCCCCAGCATTTT. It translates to CASSNWTAAPNQPQHF.